This T cell receptor beta chain was identified during a study of beta chain features in type 1 diabetes. The isolated RNA, all of it, was reverse transcribed, so expressed TCRB transcripts were what got sequenced. Profiling relied on immunoSEQ multiplex PCR, and the TCRdb table lists in-frame clones only, not all of them. The sample consists of 240,000 or so clones, approximately 15% of them appearing once. Points on this clone: Its specificity is unknown.

The study's findings and limits: Because the template was cDNA, high-expressing cells might be over-represented. Across all four CD4+ subsets, people with type 1 diabetes showed modestly shorter TCRB CDR3s. A pattern of fewer insertions and more deletions at VDJ junctions was seen in type 1 diabetes patients. PCR may have favored shorter templates equally in patients and controls.

The sample was naive CD4+ T cells from blood. The TCR comes from a man aged 25 to 40 with type 1 diabetes.

The CDR3 is CASSPLGQGKIGGSLNTEAFF. The CDR3 coding sequence is TGCGCCAGCAGCCCTCTTGGACAGGGAAAGATCGGCGGATCTTTGAACACTGAAGCTTTCTTT. The J gene is TRBJ1-1, the V gene TRBV5-1; 8 bases line up with TRBD1. V lost 4 bases to trimming and J lost 0 bases; unmatched junction nucleotides: 23. This CDR3 comprises 21 residues. Germline loops: CDR1 SGHRS, CDR2 YFSETQ.